This T cell receptor beta chain originates from a study of T cell repertoires in cytomegalovirus infection. In the study overall: Signatures in public TCR beta sequences pointed to both CMV infection and matching HLA type. Points from the study as a whole: Carriers of CMV plus the relevant HLA were identified by cumulative public TCR beta family frequency. HLA-C-restricted TCR beta clonotypes specific for CMV led the ex vivo response.

V lost 5 bases and J lost 6, with 11 bases in between. CDR3 length: 14 residues. Germline V gene lookup returns CDR1 SGHVS and CDR2 FNYEAQ. MiXCR, run by TCRdb on the reads, gives a single entry per CDR3 protein. The sample has under 800,000 distinct CDR3 sequences, about 24% seen once. A single count supports this clonotype. The antigen is unknown. This clonotype was sampled from a human donor in good health (CMV status not recorded). Some clones in this sample may be carry-over from other donors' samples. Sequenced sample: CD8+ T cells from PBMCs. V is TRBV7-6 and J is TRBJ1-6; D gene unclear. Here the CDR3 reads CASSAKQSNSPLHF. Written as DNA, the CDR3 is TGTGCCAGCAGCGCCAAACAGAGTAATTCACCCCTCCACTTT.